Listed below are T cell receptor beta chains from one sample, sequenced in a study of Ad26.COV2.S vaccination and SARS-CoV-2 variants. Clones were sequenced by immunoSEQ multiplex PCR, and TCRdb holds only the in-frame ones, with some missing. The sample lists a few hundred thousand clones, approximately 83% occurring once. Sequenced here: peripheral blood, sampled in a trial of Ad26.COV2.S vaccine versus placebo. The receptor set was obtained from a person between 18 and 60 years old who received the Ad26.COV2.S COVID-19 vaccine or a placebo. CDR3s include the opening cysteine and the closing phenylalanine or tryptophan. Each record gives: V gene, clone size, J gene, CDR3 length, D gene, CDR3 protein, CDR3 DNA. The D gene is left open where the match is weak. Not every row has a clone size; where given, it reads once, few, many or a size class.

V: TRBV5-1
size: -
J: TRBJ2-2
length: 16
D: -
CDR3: CASSLVPGLDTGELFF
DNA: TGCGCCAGCAGCTTGGTCCCGGGTCTAGACACCGGGGAGCTGTTTTTT

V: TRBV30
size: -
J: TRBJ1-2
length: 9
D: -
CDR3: CATEGGYTF
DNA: TGTGCCACGGAGGGAGGCTACACCTTC

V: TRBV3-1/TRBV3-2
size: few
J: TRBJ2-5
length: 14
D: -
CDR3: CASSSTRGTRTQYF
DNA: TGTGCCAGCAGCTCGACTCGGGGGACTCGGACCCAGTACTTC

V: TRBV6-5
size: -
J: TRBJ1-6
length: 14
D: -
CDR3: CASSSSSYNSPLHF
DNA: TGTGCCAGCAGCTCCAGCTCCTATAATTCACCCCTCCACTTT

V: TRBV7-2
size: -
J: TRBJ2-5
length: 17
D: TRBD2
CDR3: CASSSSRSWTSGGTQYF
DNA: TGTGCCAGCAGCTCTAGTAGGAGTTGGACTAGCGGGGGCACCCAGTACTTC

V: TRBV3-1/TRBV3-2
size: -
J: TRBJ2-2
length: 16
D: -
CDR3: CASSQDRASRGGELFF
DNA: TGTGCCAGCAGCCAAGATCGGGCGAGTAGGGGCGGGGAGCTGTTTTTT

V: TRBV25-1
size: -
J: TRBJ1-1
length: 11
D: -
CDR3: CASGINTEAFF
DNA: TGTGCCAGCGGGATAAACACTGAAGCTTTCTTT

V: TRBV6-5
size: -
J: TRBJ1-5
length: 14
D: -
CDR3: CASSRSGTNQPQHF
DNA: TGTGCCAGCAGTCGGAGTGGGACCAATCAGCCCCAGCATTTT

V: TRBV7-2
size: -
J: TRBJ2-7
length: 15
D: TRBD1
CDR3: CASSFPGTGTYEQYF
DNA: TGTGCCAGCAGCTTCCCTGGGACAGGGACCTACGAGCAGTACTTC

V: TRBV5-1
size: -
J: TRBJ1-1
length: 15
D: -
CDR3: CASSLDWGGGTEAFF
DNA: TGCGCCAGCAGCTTGGACTGGGGGGGCGGCACTGAAGCTTTCTTT

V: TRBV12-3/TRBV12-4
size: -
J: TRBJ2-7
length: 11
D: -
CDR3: CASKLSTEQYF
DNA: TGTGCCAGCAAACTGTCAACCGAGCAGTACTTC

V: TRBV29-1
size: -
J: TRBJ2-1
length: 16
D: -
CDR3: CSVGRAPIGYRDEQFF
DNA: TGCAGCGTTGGCAGGGCTCCAATAGGGTATCGGGATGAGCAGTTCTTC

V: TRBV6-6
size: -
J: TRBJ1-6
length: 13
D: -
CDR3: CASSGAANSPLHF
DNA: TGTGCCAGCTCAGGGGCTGCTAATTCACCCCTCCACTTT

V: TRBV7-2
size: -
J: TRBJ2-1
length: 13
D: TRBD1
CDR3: CASSWDRQGEQFF
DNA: TGTGCCAGCAGCTGGGACCGACAGGGCGAGCAGTTCTTC

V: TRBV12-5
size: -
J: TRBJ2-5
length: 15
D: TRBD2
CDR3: CASGSGGPNWETQYF
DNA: TGTGCTAGTGGGTCGGGAGGGCCGAATTGGGAGACCCAGTACTTC

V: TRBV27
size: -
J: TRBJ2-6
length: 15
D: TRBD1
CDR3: CASTPTGTGANVLTF
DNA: TGTGCCAGCACCCCGACAGGGACCGGGGCCAACGTCCTGACTTTC

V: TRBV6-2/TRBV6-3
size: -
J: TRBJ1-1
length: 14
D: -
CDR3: CASSYGDMNTEAFF
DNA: TGTGCCAGCAGTTACGGGGACATGAACACTGAAGCTTTCTTT

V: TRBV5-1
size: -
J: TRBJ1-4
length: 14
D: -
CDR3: CASSLGGRNEKLFF
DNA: TGCGCCAGCAGCTTAGGAGGACGTAATGAAAAACTGTTTTTT

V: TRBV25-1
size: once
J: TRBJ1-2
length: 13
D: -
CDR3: CASRHPGSYGYTF
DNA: TGTGCCAGCAGGCACCCGGGAAGCTATGGCTACACCTTC

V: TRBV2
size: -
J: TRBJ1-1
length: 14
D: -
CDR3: CASAVEVMNTEAFF
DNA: TGTGCCAGCGCGGTGGAGGTCATGAACACTGAAGCTTTCTTT

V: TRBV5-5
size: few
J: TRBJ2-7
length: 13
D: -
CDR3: CASSPGGTYEQYF
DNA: TGTGCCAGCAGCCCGGGGGGCACCTACGAGCAGTACTTC

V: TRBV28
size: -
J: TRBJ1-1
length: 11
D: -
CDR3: CASSRNTEAFF
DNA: TGTGCCAGCAGCCGGAACACTGAAGCTTTCTTT

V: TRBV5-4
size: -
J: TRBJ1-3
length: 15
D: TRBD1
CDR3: CASSRTGHSGNTIYF
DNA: TGTGCCAGCAGCCGGACAGGCCACTCTGGAAACACCATATATTTT

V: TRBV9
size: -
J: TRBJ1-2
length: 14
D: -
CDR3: CASSVGIQGSGYTF
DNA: TGTGCCAGCAGCGTAGGCATCCAGGGGAGCGGCTACACCTTC

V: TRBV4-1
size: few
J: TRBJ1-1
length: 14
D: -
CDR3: CASSPSTGVPEAFF
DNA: TGCGCCAGCAGCCCCTCCACCGGGGTCCCTGAAGCTTTCTTT

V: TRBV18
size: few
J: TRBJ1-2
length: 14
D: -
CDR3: CASSPLATNYGYTF
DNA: TGTGCCAGCTCACCCCTGGCCACTAACTATGGCTACACCTTC

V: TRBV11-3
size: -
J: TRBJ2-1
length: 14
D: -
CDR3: CASSFGGSYNEQFF
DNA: TGTGCCAGCAGCTTTGGGGGAAGCTACAATGAGCAGTTCTTC

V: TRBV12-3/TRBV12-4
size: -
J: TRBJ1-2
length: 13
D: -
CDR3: CASSSRVGYGYTF
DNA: TGTGCCAGCAGTTCCCGGGTTGGGTATGGCTACACCTTC

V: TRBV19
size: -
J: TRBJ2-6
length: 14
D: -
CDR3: CASSITSGANVLTF
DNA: TGTGCCAGTAGTATTACCTCTGGGGCCAACGTCCTGACTTTC

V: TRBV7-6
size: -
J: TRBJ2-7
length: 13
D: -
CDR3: CASSFGGPYEQYF
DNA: TGTGCCAGCAGCTTTGGGGGACCCTACGAGCAGTACTTC

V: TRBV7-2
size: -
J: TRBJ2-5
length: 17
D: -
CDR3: CASSLVAVAGRKETQYF
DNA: TGTGCCAGCAGCTTAGTTGCGGTGGCGGGGCGCAAGGAGACCCAGTACTTC

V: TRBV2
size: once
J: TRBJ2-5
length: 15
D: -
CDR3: CASSETGDFEETQYF
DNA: TGTGCCAGCAGTGAAACGGGGGACTTCGAAGAGACCCAGTACTTC

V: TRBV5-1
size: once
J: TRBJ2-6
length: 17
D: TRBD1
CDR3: CASSWAIQGEGANVLTF
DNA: TGCGCCAGCAGCTGGGCAATTCAGGGGGAAGGGGCCAACGTCCTGACTTTC